One sample yielded the 5 T cell receptor beta chains listed below, sequenced in a study of blood T cell repertoires in COVID-19. Measured with immunoSEQ multiplex PCR; TCRdb has only the in-frame clones, and not every one. The table has 300,000 to 400,000 clones, around 84% seen once. Sequenced input: peripheral blood. Receptors originate from a human donor in a cohort sampled during active COVID-19.

The CDR3: CASSRTTGPYNEQFF. In DNA, the CDR3 is TGTGCCAGCAGCCGAACGACAGGGCCCTACAATGAGCAGTTCTTC. The gene calls are TRBV6-5 and TRBJ2-1, with 7 bases matching TRBD1. V was pared by 6 bases and J by 2 bases, with 7 bases of the junction left unmatched. Per germline, CDR1 MNHEY and CDR2 SVGAGI. The CDR3 loop spans 15 amino acids.

The V gene is TRBV2, the J gene TRBJ1-1; possibly TRBD1 for D (5 bases). V gave up 5 bases and J gave up 0 bases, with 10 bases separating them. The CDR3 runs to 14 residues. Germline V gives CDR1 SNHLY, CDR2 FYNNEI. CDR3 amino acids: CASSRGTLNTEAFF. DNA for the CDR3: TGTGCCAGCAGTCGCGGGACTTTGAACACTGAAGCTTTCTTT.

The gene calls are TRBV7-3 and TRBJ2-7; TRBD2 agrees at 7 bases. This CDR3 is 16 amino acids long. The junction had 13 bases not matched to a gene; V was cut back by 5 bases and J by 3 bases. Germline V lookup: CDR1 SGHTA, CDR2 FQGTGA. CDR3 amino acids: CASSPRREGSGYEQYF. The CDR3 nucleotides are TGTGCCAGCAGCCCGAGAAGGGAGGGGAGCGGCTACGAGCAGTACTTC.

The chain combines TRBV10-3 with TRBJ2-5; the match to TRBD1 covers 7 bases. Germline CDR1 reads ENHRY; CDR2 reads SYGVKD. This CDR3 region has 12 residues. Trimming removed 10 bases from V and 5 bases from J; junction bases left unmatched: 7. The CDR3 spells CASRQGGETQYF. Here the CDR3 DNA reads TGTGCCAGCAGACAGGGCGGGGAGACCCAGTACTTC.

Only a few counts were recorded for this clone. In DNA, the CDR3 is TGTGCCAGCAGCTTAACGTATAGTGATGAGCAGTTCTTC. Its translation is CASSLTYSDEQFF. This chain links TRBV7-3 with TRBJ2-1; D unclear. The germline V gene encodes CDR1 SGHTA and CDR2 FQGTGA. Between the trimmed V and J ends, which lost 0 bases and 8 bases, there was a span of 8 bases. The CDR3 consists of 13 residues.